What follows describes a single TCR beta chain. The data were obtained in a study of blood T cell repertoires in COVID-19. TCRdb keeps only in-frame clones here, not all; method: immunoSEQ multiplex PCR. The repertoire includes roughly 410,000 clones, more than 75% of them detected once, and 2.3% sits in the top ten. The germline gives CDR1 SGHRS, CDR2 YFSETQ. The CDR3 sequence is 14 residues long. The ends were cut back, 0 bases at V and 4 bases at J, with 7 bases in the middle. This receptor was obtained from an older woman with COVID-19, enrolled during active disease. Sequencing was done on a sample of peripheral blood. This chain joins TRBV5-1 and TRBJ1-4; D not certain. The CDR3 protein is CASSLDGSNEKLFF. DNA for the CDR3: TGCGCCAGCAGCTTGGATGGGAGTAATGAAAAACTGTTTTTT.